A single sample gave rise to the 30 T cell receptor beta chains below, sequenced in a study of CD8+CD57+ T cells in acquired aplastic anemia (dated by TCRdb to the late 2010s). The listed sequencing device is Illumina HiSeq 2000. TCR beta VDJ combination and CDR3 sequence profiling used genomic DNA as the template. TCRdb cleaned the public reads at Q25 with fastp, built clones with MiXCR and kept in-frame beta chains. Every CDR3 protein is listed once, alongside the most common genes and DNA of its rows. Within this sample are 210,000 or so distinct CDR3 sequences, with almost 50% of them counted one time only. Clones ranked in the top ten supply approximately 20% of the sample. Flow cytometry had shown CD8+CD57+ cell expansion in the patients selected for sequencing. Sequencing used sorted CD4+, CD8+, or CD8+CD57+ T cells (not recorded which) from PBMCs. Source of these receptors: a human donor with aplastic anemia.

The chain is built from TRBV7-2 and TRBJ2-5, with 9 bases matching TRBD2. With 3 bases clipped from V and 4 bases from J, the junction kept 3 bases outside the gene matches. In germline, CDR1 is SGHTA, CDR2 FQGNSA. This CDR3 is built from 14 residues. CDR3 residues: CASSLELAGETQYF. CDR3 bases: TGTGCCAGCAGCTTGGAACTAGCGGGAGAGACCCAGTACTTC.

Concerning this clonotype: Sequence at one end of the junction differs from germline and may be a read error. The chain uses TRBV4-3 and TRBJ2-1, with D tentatively TRBD2 (6 bases). The germline CDR1 and CDR2 sequences are LGHNA and YSLEER. The CDR3 totals 13 residues. CDR3 in amino acids: CASSLTSTMEQLF. The CDR3 DNA is TGCGCCAGCAGTCTGACTAGTACGATGGAGCAGCTCTTC.

This clonotype was recorded many times. V usage is TRBV20-1 and J usage is TRBJ2-5; a possible D gene is TRBD2 (7 bases). This CDR3 comprises 16 residues. Trimming stripped 1 base from V and 3 bases from J, with 18 bases between. The germline V gene encodes CDR1 DFQATT and CDR2 SNEGSKA (reference sequence). The CDR3, as DNA: TGCAGTGCTAGAGTCAGTAGGGGGGGGCGAGAAGAGACCCAGTACTTC. It is translated as CSARVSRGGREETQYF.

This clonotype was counted at least ten times. The chain's CDR3 is CAIRENALNYGYTF. Written as DNA, the CDR3 is TGTGCCATCAGAGAGAACGCCCTCAACTATGGCTACACCTTC. This rearrangement joins TRBV10-3 to TRBJ1-2; D unclear. The CDR3 covers 14 residues. Germline CDR1 and CDR2: ENHRY and SYGVKD. Trimming took off 6 bases at V and 2 bases at J, with 13 bases between the two ends.

This clonotype was detected many times. At one end, the junction sequence differs from germline, possibly due to a read error. The rearrangement links TRBV19 to TRBJ2-7; D gene unclear. CDR1 is LNHDA, CDR2 SQIVND, per germline (reference sequence). The CDR3 covers 14 residues. The CDR3, as DNA: TGTGCCGGTAGTCTTAGGACCGAAGCCTACGAGCAGTACTTC. Translation: CAGSLRTEAYEQYF.

In the case of this clonotype: One end of the junction varies from germline; a read error may be responsible. The genes are TRBV28 and TRBJ2-2, with 10 bases fitting TRBD1. Germline-derived CDR1 and CDR2 are MDHEN and SYDVKM. The CDR3 runs 15 residues. The CDR3 DNA reads as TGTGCCTGGGGTGACAGGGGGCGTAACAACGGGGAGCTGTTTTTT. Its protein product is CAWGDRGRNNGELFF.

The chain couples TRBV7-3 to TRBJ1-1, with D unresolved. CDR1 is SGHTA, CDR2 FQGTGA, per germline. Trimming took 5 bases from V and 6 from J, leaving 13 bases between them. This CDR3 region has 13 residues. The DNA for the CDR3 is TGTGCCAGCAGCCCACTAATCATCTCTGAAGCTTTCTTT. It encodes CASSPLIISEAFF.

The V and J genes are TRBV24-1 and TRBJ2-7; 7 nucleotides match TRBD1. The CDR3 consists of 13 residues. V trimming: 11 bases; J trimming: 5 bases; junction bases outside the gene matches: 11. CDR1 and CDR2 (germline): KGHDR, SFDVKD. The CDR3 bases are TGTGCCAGTAGTATTGGGCAGGGGGACGAGCAGTACTTC. Translation: CASSIGQGDEQYF.

This chain links TRBV29-1 with TRBJ2-5; D is perhaps TRBD2 (6 bases). Trimming stripped 3 bases from V and 5 bases from J, with 13 bases between. The CDR3 extends over 13 amino acids. CDR1 is SQVTM and CDR2 is ANQGSEA in the germline V gene. CDR3 in amino acids: CSVDFGGRETQYF. The CDR3 bases are TGCAGCGTTGATTTTGGGGGGAGGGAGACCCAGTACTTC.

The CDR3: CSGGTSYGYTF. CDR3 coding DNA: TGCAGCGGCGGGACAAGCTATGGCTACACCTTC. The chain joins TRBV29-1 to TRBJ1-2; D is possibly TRBD1 (6 bases). This CDR3 comprises 11 residues. Trimming pared 7 bases from V and 4 bases from J, leaving 10 bases between. The germline V gene has CDR1 SQVTM and CDR2 ANQGSEA.

The CDR3 reads CSARHGSGNTF. The DNA of the CDR3 is TGCAGTGCTAGGCATGGGTCTGGAAACACCTTC. This chain links TRBV20-1 with TRBJ1-2, with D hard to call. The germline V and J ends were trimmed by 3 bases and 12 bases, with 14 bases remaining between them. This CDR3 contains 11 residues. Germline loops: CDR1 DFQATT, CDR2 SNEGSKA (reference sequence).

The chain is built from TRBV3-1 and TRBJ1-4; D is unclear. This CDR3 region has 16 residues. Trimming shortened V by 4 bases and J by 0 bases, and 12 bases separated the two germline ends. The V gene's germline CDR1 is LGHDT and CDR2 YNNKEL (reference sequence). CDR3 loop: CASSLPQGATNEKLFF. The CDR3 region has the DNA TGTGCCAGCAGCCTTCCACAAGGAGCAACTAATGAAAAACTGTTTTTT.

There are many counts of this clonotype. The gene calls are TRBV5-1 and TRBJ1-2; 7 nucleotides align to TRBD1. J was trimmed by 2 bases and V by 4 bases; bases with no gene match: 8. The CDR3 totals 15 residues. CDR1 is SGHRS and CDR2 is YFSETQ in the germline V gene. The CDR3 reads CASSATGDPNYGYTF. The DNA for the CDR3 is TGCGCCAGCAGCGCAACAGGGGACCCCAACTATGGCTACACCTTC. Variable domain in full (rest from reference TRBV5-1 and TRBJ1-2): KAGVTQTPRYLIKTRGQQVTLSCSPISGHRSVSWYQQTPGQGLQFLFEYFSETQRNKGNFPGRFSGRQFSNSRSEMNVSTLELGDSALYLCASSATGDPNYGYTFGSGTRLTVV.

The chain carries TRBV5-1 and TRBJ2-2; D gene ambiguous. The germline V gene has CDR1 SGHRS and CDR2 YFSETQ. There are 11 residues in the CDR3. The V end was cut by 4 bases, the J end by 8 bases, with 6 bases between. This CDR3 reads CASSTTGELFF. In DNA form, the CDR3 reads TGCGCCAGCAGCACGACAGGGGAGCTGTTTTTT.

Many counts were recorded for this clonotype. V is TRBV20-1 and J is TRBJ1-5; no clear D. Germline CDR1 DFQATT, CDR2 SNEGSKA (reference sequence). The CDR3 contains 17 residues. V lost 7 bases and J lost 7, with 29 bases in between. The CDR3 loop is CSVKEPGRASLGQPQHF. CDR3 coding DNA: TGCAGTGTAAAAGAGCCGGGCCGGGCCTCATTAGGGCAGCCCCAGCATTTT.

On this clonotype itself: With a much larger clone just one base away, this may be a read error. The final CDR3 position lacks the conserved phenylalanine or tryptophan, pointing to a likely read error. The rearrangement joins TRBV2 to TRBJ1-2, with unresolved D. CDR3 size: 15 residues. V lost 0 bases and J lost 6, with 14 bases in between. CDR1 is SNHLY and CDR2 is FYNNEI in the germline V gene. The CDR3 reads CASSEAVEFIHGYTL. The CDR3 nucleotides are TGTGCCAGCAGTGAAGCGGTCGAATTTATCCATGGCTACACCCTC.

V gene TRBV25-1 combines with J gene TRBJ2-5; D call uncertain. Germline V gene data show CDR1 as MGHDK and CDR2 as SYGVNS. Trimming pared 1 base from V and 2 bases from J, leaving 8 bases between. There are 14 residues in the CDR3. The CDR3 DNA reads as TGTGCCAGCAGTGAATTAACACCACAAGAGACCCAGTACTTC. This sequence encodes CASSELTPQETQYF.

CDR3 sequence: CASSLEWRVDGHTQYF. For the CDR3, the DNA is TGTGCCAGCAGCTTAGAGTGGCGGGTTGACGGGCATACGCAGTATTTT. The chain joins TRBV7-9 to TRBJ2-3; tentatively, D is TRBD2 (5 bases). The CDR3 sequence is 16 residues long. V lost 1 base and J 7 bases, leaving 18 bases between the germline ends. Looked up from germline, CDR1 is SEHNR and CDR2 is FQNEAQ (reference sequence). Full variable domain (missing parts from reference TRBV7-9 and TRBJ2-3): DTGVSQNPRHKITKRGQNVTFRCDPISEHNRLYWYRQTLGQGPEFLTYFQNEAQLEKSRLLSDRFSAERPKGSFSTLEIQRTEQGDSAMYLCASSLEWRVDGHTQYFGPGTRLTVL.

This clonotype came up a few times. CDR3 coding DNA: TGTGCCAGCTCACCACCCCTTATTTGGGGCGGTGTGGACACTGAAGCTTTCTTT. Protein: CASSPPLIWGGVDTEAFF. The chain combines TRBV18 with TRBJ1-1; TRBD1 might be the D (5 bases). This CDR3 spans 18 amino acids. Germline CDR1 KGHSH, CDR2 LQKENI. V was cut by 0 bases and J by 3 bases, with 20 bases left in between.

This clonotype was counted ten times or more. The chain uses TRBV9 and TRBJ1-6; D is uncertain. The CDR3 covers 14 residues. V lost 8 bases to trimming and J lost 5 bases, with 14 bases between them. The germline V gene encodes CDR1 SGDLS and CDR2 YYNGEE. CDR3 sequence (DNA): TGTGCCAGTTCGACAATTTCGGATAATTCACCCCTCCACTTT. It specifies CASSTISDNSPLHF.

This clonotype was observed at least ten times. The V and J genes are TRBV11-2 and TRBJ2-3; 7 bases match TRBD1. V lost 4 bases, J lost 2 bases, and 6 bases stayed unmatched. Looked up from germline, CDR1 is SGHAT and CDR2 is FQNNGV. The CDR3 totals 15 residues. The CDR3: CASSSPGQITDTQYF. CDR3 coding DNA: TGTGCCAGCAGCTCACCGGGACAGATCACAGATACGCAGTATTTT.

This clonotype occurred a few times. A much larger clonotype is one base distant, so this may be a read error. The missing conserved phenylalanine or tryptophan at the end of this CDR3 makes a read error likely. The gene calls are TRBV6-1 and TRBJ1-6; 7 bases fit TRBD1. CDR1 and CDR2 from the germline V gene are MNHNS and SASEGT. This CDR3 spans 13 amino acids. The J segment lost 5 bases and the V segment lost 8 bases, leaving 3 bases of the junction unmatched. The CDR3 region is CASVTGNNSPLHL. In DNA, the CDR3 is TGTGCCAGCGTGACAGGGAATAATTCACCCCTCCACCTT.

This clonotype was found a few times. J is TRBJ2-5 and V is TRBV5-8; D gene ambiguous. The CDR3 covers 14 residues. Germline V lookup: CDR1 SGHTS, CDR2 YDEGEE. V gave up 4 bases and J gave up 2 bases, with 12 bases separating them. CDR3 DNA: TGTGCCAGCAGCCTCACCCCCGGACAAGAGACCCAGTACTTC. This sequence encodes CASSLTPGQETQYF. Together with reference TRBV5-8 and TRBJ2-5, the CDR3 gives the full variable domain: EAGVTQSPTHLIKTRGQQATLRCSPISGHTSVYWYQQALGLGLQFLLWYDEGEERNRGNFPPRFSGRQFPNYSSELNVNALELEDSALYLCASSLTPGQETQYFGPGTRLLVL.

The CDR3 DNA is TGCAGTGCTAGCGGGGGGGCCTCTGAAGCTTTCTTT. Residues: CSASGGASEAFF. The chain employs TRBV20-1 and TRBJ1-1, with D tentatively TRBD1 (6 bases). Trimming removed 3 bases at V and 6 bases at J, with 11 bases between. Per germline, CDR1 DFQATT and CDR2 SNEGSKA (reference sequence). This CDR3 spans 12 amino acids.

The chain recombines TRBV2 with TRBJ1-5; 7 bases map to TRBD1. Germline CDR1 is SNHLY and CDR2 is FYNNEI. This CDR3 has 13 amino acids. After removal of 3 bases from V and 7 bases from J, the junction contained 3 bases not matched to a gene. CDR3 sequence: CASSDRGIQPQHF. The CDR3 DNA sequence: TGTGCCAGCAGTGACAGGGGGATACAGCCCCAGCATTTT. Filled out from reference TRBV2 and TRBJ1-5, the complete variable domain reads EPEVTQTPSHQVTQMGQEVILRCVPISNHLYFYWYRQILGQKVEFLVSFYNNEISEKSEIFDDQFSVERPDGSNFTLKIRSTKLEDSAMYFCASSDRGIQPQHFGDGTRLSIL.

As concerns this clonotype: A read error may account for a junction end that differs from germline. The chain carries TRBV20-1 and TRBJ1-1; D possibly corresponds to TRBD1 (6 bases). CDR1 is DFQATT and CDR2 is SNEGSKA in the germline V gene (reference sequence). There are 15 residues in the CDR3. As DNA, the CDR3 is TGCCGTGCTAGAGGGCTGGTAGGGGGGAACACTGAAGCTTTCTTT. As protein: CRARGLVGGNTEAFF.

This clonotype was observed at least ten times. The CDR3 reads CASSQDPGRNEQFF. CDR3 in DNA: TGCGCCAGCAGCCAAGATCCGGGGCGAAATGAGCAGTTCTTC. The gene calls are TRBV4-1 and TRBJ2-1; D assignment may be TRBD1 or TRBD2 (5 bases each). V was cut by 0 bases and J by 7 bases, with 10 bases left in between. Germline loops: CDR1 MGHRA, CDR2 YSYEKL. This CDR3 is 14 amino acids long.

This clonotype showed up many times. This chain uses TRBV7-9 with TRBJ2-2; 7 nucleotides line up with TRBD1. Per the germline V gene, CDR1 is SEHNR and CDR2 is FQNEAQ (reference sequence). After removal of 1 base from V and 2 bases from J, the junction contained 4 bases not matched to a gene. CDR3 length: 16 residues. The CDR3, as DNA: TGTGCCAGCAGCTTAGGTCAGGGGGTCAACACCGGGGAGCTGTTTTTT. This sequence encodes CASSLGQGVNTGELFF. Looking up the rest from reference TRBV7-9 and TRBJ2-2 gives the full variable domain: DTGVSQNPRHKITKRGQNVTFRCDPISEHNRLYWYRQTLGQGPEFLTYFQNEAQLEKSRLLSDRFSAERPKGSFSTLEIQRTEQGDSAMYLCASSLGQGVNTGELFFGEGSRLTVL.

A single count supports this clonotype. One end of the junction is discordant with germline, which a read error may explain. The chain has TRBV20-1 and TRBJ1-2; the D gene is possibly TRBD1 (5 bases). Germline V gives CDR1 DFQATT, CDR2 SNEGSKA (reference sequence). The CDR3 runs 8 residues. The CDR3 DNA sequence: TGCAGTGCTAGACCCGACAGCTTC. Protein: CSARPDSF.

This clonotype occurred once. Here the CDR3 omits its conserved ending phenylalanine or tryptophan, so a read error is the likely source. The limits of the CDR3 on the DNA are not certain, so only TCRdb's listed CDR3 is given. This chain connects TRBV5-8 to TRBJ1-3; the DNA was not compared with TRBD1, the D call given in the table. A total of 11 residues make up the CDR3, ends included. Germline V gene lookup returns CDR1 SGHTS and CDR2 YDEGEE. CDR3 residues: CASSSPLAELY.